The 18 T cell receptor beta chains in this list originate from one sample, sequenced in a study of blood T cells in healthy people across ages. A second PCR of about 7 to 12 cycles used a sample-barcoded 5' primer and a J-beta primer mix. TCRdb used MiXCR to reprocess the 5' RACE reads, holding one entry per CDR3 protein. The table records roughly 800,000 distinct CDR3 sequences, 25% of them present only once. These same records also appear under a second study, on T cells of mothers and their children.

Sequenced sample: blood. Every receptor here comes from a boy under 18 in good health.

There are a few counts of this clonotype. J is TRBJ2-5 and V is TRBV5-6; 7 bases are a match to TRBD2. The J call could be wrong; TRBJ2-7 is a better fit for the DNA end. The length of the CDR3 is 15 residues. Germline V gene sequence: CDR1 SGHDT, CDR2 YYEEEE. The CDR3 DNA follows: TGTGCCAGCAGCTTGGTTGGGACTACGGCCTACGAGCAGTACTTC. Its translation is CASSLVGTTAYEQYF.

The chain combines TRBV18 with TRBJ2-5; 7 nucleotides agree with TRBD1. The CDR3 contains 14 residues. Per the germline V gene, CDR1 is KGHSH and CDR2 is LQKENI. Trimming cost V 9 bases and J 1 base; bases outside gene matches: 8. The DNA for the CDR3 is TGTGCCAGTAGTAGGACAGGTCCCCAAGAGACCCAGTACTTC. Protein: CASSRTGPQETQYF.

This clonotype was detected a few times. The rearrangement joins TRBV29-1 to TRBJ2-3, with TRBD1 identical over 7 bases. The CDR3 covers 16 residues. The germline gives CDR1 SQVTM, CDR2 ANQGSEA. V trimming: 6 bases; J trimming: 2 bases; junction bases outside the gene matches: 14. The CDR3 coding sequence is TGCAGCGTCCCACGCAGGGTACAGGGGTTCACAGATACGCAGTATTTT. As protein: CSVPRRVQGFTDTQYF.

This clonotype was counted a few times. CDR3 DNA: TGTGCCAGCAGTTTTATGTGGTCGTTAGCGGGAGTCCAAGAGACCCAGTACTTC. Translating it yields CASSFMWSLAGVQETQYF. The chain employs TRBV28 and TRBJ2-5; TRBD2 matches 9 bases. The CDR3 consists of 18 residues. V was clipped by 3 bases and J by 1 base; unmatched bases: 12. Germline CDR1 is MDHEN and CDR2 is SYDVKM.

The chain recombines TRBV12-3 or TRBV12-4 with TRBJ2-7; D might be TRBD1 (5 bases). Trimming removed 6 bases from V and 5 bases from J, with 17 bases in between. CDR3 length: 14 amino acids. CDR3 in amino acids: CASRIRDRWDEQYF. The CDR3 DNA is TGTGCCAGCAGGATCAGGGATAGATGGGACGAGCAGTACTTC.

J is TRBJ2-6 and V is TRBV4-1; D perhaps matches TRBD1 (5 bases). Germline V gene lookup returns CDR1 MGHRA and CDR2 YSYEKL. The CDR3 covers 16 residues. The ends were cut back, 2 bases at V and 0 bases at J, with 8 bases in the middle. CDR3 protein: CASSQLQASGANVLTF. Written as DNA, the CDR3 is TGCGCCAGCAGCCAATTACAGGCCTCTGGGGCCAACGTCCTGACTTTC.

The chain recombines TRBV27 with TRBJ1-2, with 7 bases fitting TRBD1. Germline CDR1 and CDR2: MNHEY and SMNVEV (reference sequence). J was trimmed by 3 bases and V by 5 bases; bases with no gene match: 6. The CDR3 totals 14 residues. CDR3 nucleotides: TGTGCCAGCAGTCCCCGACAGGGCTACTATGGCTACACCTTC. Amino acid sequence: CASSPRQGYYGYTF.

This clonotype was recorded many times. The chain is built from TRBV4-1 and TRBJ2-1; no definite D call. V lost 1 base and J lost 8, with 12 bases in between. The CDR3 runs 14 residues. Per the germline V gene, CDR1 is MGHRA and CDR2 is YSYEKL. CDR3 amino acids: CASSQALVFDEQFF. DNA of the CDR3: TGCGCCAGCAGCCAAGCCCTAGTTTTCGATGAGCAGTTCTTC.

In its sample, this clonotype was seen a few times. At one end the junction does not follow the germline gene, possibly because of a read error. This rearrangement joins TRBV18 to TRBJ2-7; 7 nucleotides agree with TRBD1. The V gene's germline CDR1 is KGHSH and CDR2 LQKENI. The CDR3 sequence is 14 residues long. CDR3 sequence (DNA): TGTGCCAGCTCAGTGACAGGGTCTGGGGACGAGCAGCACTTC. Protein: CASSVTGSGDEQHF.

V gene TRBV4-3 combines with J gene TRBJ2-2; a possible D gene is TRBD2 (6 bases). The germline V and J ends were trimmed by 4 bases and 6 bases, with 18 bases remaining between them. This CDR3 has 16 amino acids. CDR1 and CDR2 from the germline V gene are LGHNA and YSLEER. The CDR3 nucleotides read TGCGCCAGCAGCCTGACGGGGACCCCGGGGGCCGGGGAGCTGTTTTTT. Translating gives CASSLTGTPGAGELFF.

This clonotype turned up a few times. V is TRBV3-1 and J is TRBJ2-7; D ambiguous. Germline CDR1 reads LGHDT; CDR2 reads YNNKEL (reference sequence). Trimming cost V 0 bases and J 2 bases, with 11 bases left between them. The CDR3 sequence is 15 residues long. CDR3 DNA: TGTGCCAGCAGCCAAGATCTGACAAGAACCTACGAGCAGTACTTC. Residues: CASSQDLTRTYEQYF.

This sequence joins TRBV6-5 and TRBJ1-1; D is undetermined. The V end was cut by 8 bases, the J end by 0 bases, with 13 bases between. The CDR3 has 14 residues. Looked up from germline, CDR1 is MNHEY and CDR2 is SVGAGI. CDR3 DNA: TGTGCCAGCTACTCCCCGGCCATGAACACTGAAGCTTTCTTT. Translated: CASYSPAMNTEAFF.

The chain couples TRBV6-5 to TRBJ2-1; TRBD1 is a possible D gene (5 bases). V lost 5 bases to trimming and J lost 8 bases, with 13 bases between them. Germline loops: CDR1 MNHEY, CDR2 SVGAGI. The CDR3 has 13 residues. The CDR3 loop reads CASSTDQGDEQFF. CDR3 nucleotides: TGTGCCAGCAGTACGGACCAAGGGGATGAGCAGTTCTTC.

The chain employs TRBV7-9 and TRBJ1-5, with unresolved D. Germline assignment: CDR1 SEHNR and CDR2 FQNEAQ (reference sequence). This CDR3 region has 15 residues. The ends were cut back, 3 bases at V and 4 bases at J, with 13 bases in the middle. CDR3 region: CASSFGASTNQPQHF. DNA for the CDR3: TGTGCCAGCAGCTTTGGCGCATCCACGAATCAGCCCCAGCATTTT.

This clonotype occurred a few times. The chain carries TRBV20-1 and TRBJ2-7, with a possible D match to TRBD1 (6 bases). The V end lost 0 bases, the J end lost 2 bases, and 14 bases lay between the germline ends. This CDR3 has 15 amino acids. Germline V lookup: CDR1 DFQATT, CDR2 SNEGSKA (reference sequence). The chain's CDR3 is CSARDVQGPPYEQYF. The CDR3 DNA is TGCAGTGCTAGAGATGTCCAGGGGCCGCCCTACGAGCAGTACTTC.

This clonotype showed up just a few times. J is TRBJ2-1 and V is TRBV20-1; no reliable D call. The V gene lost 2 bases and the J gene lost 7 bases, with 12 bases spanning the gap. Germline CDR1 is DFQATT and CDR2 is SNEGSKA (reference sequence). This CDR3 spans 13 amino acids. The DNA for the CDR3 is TGCAGTGCTAGATCTGGTTCGGGTAATGAGCAGTTCTTC. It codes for CSARSGSGNEQFF.

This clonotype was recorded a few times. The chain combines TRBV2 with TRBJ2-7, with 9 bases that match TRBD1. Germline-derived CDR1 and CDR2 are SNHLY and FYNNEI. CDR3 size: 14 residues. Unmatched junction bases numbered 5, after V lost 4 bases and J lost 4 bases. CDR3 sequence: CASSGPGQGYEQYF. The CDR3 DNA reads TGTGCCAGCAGTGGACCGGGACAGGGTTACGAGCAGTACTTC.

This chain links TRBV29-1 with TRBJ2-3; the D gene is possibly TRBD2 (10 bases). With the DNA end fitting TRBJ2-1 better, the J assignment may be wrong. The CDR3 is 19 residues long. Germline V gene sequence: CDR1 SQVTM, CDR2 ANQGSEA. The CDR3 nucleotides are TGCAGCGTTGAAGAATTTGGGACAGGGTCTAGCGGGAGCCCGATTGAGCAGTTCTTC. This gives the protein CSVEEFGTGSSGSPIEQFF.